This T cell receptor (beta chain) was captured by sequencing in a study of blood T cell repertoires in COVID-19. Overall study context: COVID-19 samples from acute and convalescent phases originated in the United States, Italy and Spain. In each case, the material was cDNA or gDNA derived from T cells, B-cell-depleted T cells, or PBMCs.

How the authors handled the data: Estimates of nucleated cell counts were drawn from the amplification of reference gene primers. Clones were sequenced by immunoSEQ multiplex PCR, and TCRdb holds only the in-frame ones, with some missing. V and J calls and clone size are given by that table; D and trimming were obtained from the DNA. The sample shows tens of thousands of clones, approximately 91% of them seen only once. The germline CDR1 and CDR2 sequences are GTSNPN and SVGIG (reference sequence). J gave up 4 bases and V 1 base, and 5 bases lay outside the gene matches. The CDR3 totals 15 residues. What was sequenced was peripheral blood. The chain employs TRBV30 and TRBJ1-3; 9 bases fit TRBD1. The sequence was obtained from a man aged 50-60 years with active COVID-19. The CDR3 is CAWSENGQGGNTIYF. The CDR3 DNA follows: TGTGCCTGGAGTGAAAATGGACAGGGGGGAAACACCATATATTTT. Complete variable domain (other parts from reference TRBV30 and TRBJ1-3): SQTIHQWPATLVQPVGSPLSLECTVEGTSNPNLYWYRQAAGRGLQLLFYSVGIGQISSEVPQNLSASRPQDRQFILSSKKLLLSDSGFYLCAWSENGQGGNTIYFGEGSWLTVV.